This T cell receptor beta chain was observed in a study of CXCR3-negative and CXCR3-positive naive CD8 T cells. Carrying UMI labels, the TRB cDNA libraries were prepared through 5' RACE. One entry per CDR3 protein, without DNA, is what TCRdb gives after re-calling the 5' RACE reads. Here the sample table reports about 130,000 distinct CDR3 sequences. The CDR3 is 16 amino acids. The germline V gene encodes CDR1 MNHEY and CDR2 SMNVEV (reference sequence). Material: naive CXCR3- CD8+ T cells from blood. Regarding subset: CD45RO-CCR7+CD27+CD95- naive CD8+ T cells lacking CXCR3 (TNR3-). The receptor's source is a human donor in good health. Some clones in this sample may be carry-over from other donors' samples. V usage is TRBV27 and J usage is TRBJ2-3; absent DNA, TCRdb's TRBD2 call cannot be checked. The chain's CDR3 is CASTVLLAGGPGTQYF.